A selection of T cell receptor beta chains follows, all from one sample in a study of T cells after yellow fever vaccination. TCRdb processed the 5' RACE reads anew with MiXCR; each CDR3 protein has one entry. The table has some 99,000 distinct CDR3 sequences, around 5.5% seen once. The starting material was CD8+ T cells sorted from PBMCs, obtained 10 days after the yellow fever booster vaccination. Receptor source: a man aged 18 to 29 who received the YFV17D yellow fever vaccine. CDR3s include the opening cysteine and the closing phenylalanine or tryptophan. A D gene is named only where the DNA matches it firmly. Expanded clones get a size class; other rows say once, few or many, or leave the size out.

v_call	j_call	cdr3_length	d_call	clone_size	cdr3_nt	cdr3_aa
TRBV20-1	TRBJ2-7	13	NA	few	TGCAGTGCTAGAGTTGTCGGAGGGAACGAGCAGTACTTC	CSARVVGGNEQYF
TRBV7-9	TRBJ1-6	15	TRBD1	few	TGTGCCAGCAGCCGTACGGGACAGGGGAATTCACCCCTCCACTTT	CASSRTGQGNSPLHF
TRBV20-1	TRBJ2-7	14	TRBD2	medium-sized	TGCAGTGCTAGGTCGAGCGGGGACTCCTACGAGCAGTACTTC	CSARSSGDSYEQYF
TRBV5-5	TRBJ1-5	13	NA	many	TGTGCCAGCAGCTTTCATACTAATCAGCCCCAGCATTTT	CASSFHTNQPQHF
TRBV4-1	TRBJ1-2	14	NA	NA	TGCGCCAGCAGCCTCACCGTCAGGATCTATGGCTACACCTTC	CASSLTVRIYGYTF
TRBV21-1	TRBJ2-3	20	NA	NA	TGTGCCAGCAGCAAAGCGCGCCTAGCGGGGGCCCCTCCCTTCACAGATACGCAGTATTTT	CASSKARLAGAPPFTDTQYF
TRBV5-1	TRBJ2-1	19	TRBD1	NA	TGCGCCAGTTCCCGGAAGAGGTCGGGACAGGGGAGCTCCTACAATGAGCAGTTCTTC	CASSRKRSGQGSSYNEQFF
TRBV7-2	TRBJ1-1	10	NA	NA	TGTGCCAGCAGCGGGAGGGTCCCTTTCTTT	CASSGRVPFF
TRBV5-5	TRBJ2-3	15	NA	few	TGTGCCAGCAGCTTGCGGTCCCGCGGACCAGATACGCAGTATTTT	CASSLRSRGPDTQYF
TRBV5-5	TRBJ2-7	11	NA	NA	TGTGCCAGCGGACAGTCCTACGAGCAGTACTTC	CASGQSYEQYF
TRBV29-1	TRBJ2-5	13	NA	many	TGCAGCGTTGAAGGGCGCGAGGGAGAGACCCAGTACTTC	CSVEGREGETQYF
TRBV29-1	TRBJ2-4	13	NA	many	TGCAGCGTTGTTGGGGAACCTTCAAACATTCAGTACTTC	CSVVGEPSNIQYF
TRBV20-1	TRBJ2-3	15	TRBD2	NA	TGCAGTGCTAGGGGACTAGCGGGGGACTCAGATACGCAGTATTTT	CSARGLAGDSDTQYF
TRBV6-6	TRBJ1-6	12	NA	NA	TGTGCCAGCACCCTACTGGGGGAGTCCCTCCACTTT	CASTLLGESLHF
TRBV12-3/TRBV12-4	TRBJ1-4	15	NA	NA	TGTGCCAGCAGTAGGGAGTGGCAGGGTCTAGGAAAACTGTTTTTT	CASSREWQGLGKLFF
TRBV4-1	TRBJ1-2	15	TRBD1	few	TGCGCCAGCCGGGACAGGGGACAAGGTGCTGATGGCTACACCTTC	CASRDRGQGADGYTF
TRBV29-1	TRBJ2-1	14	NA	few	TGCAGCGTCCTTGAGGGGGGGGGCAGCTATGAGCAGTTCTTC	CSVLEGGGSYEQFF
TRBV9	TRBJ2-7	15	NA	many	TGTGCCAGCAGCGTAGTGGCAGGTGCCACCTACGAGCAGTACTTC	CASSVVAGATYEQYF
TRBV7-7	TRBJ2-2	16	TRBD1	few	TGTGCTAGCAGCTTGTATCCCAGGGGGCAGGCCGGGGAGCTGTTTTTT	CASSLYPRGQAGELFF
TRBV5-1	TRBJ2-5	15	TRBD1	NA	TGCGCCAGCAGCTCCGAAGGGACAGAAGTTAGCACCCAGTACTTC	CASSSEGTEVSTQYF
TRBV7-8	TRBJ2-1	15	TRBD2	many	TGTGCCAGCAGCGCCTACCAGGGACTAGCGGGAGAGCAGTTCTTC	CASSAYQGLAGEQFF
TRBV5-1	TRBJ1-2	14	NA	NA	TGCGCCAGCAGCACGGGATACGAATCCTATGGCTACACCTTC	CASSTGYESYGYTF
TRBV7-2	TRBJ2-1	13	NA	NA	TGTGCCAGCAGCTTAGCCAGGGCCCGTGAGCAGTTCTTC	CASSLARAREQFF
TRBV9	TRBJ1-5	14	NA	NA	TGTGCCAGCAGCGTAGAGTCGGGCAATCAGCCCCAGCATTTT	CASSVESGNQPQHF
TRBV5-6	TRBJ2-2	17	NA	few	TGTGCCAGCAGCTTTTTGGACCGATCTAAGAACGCCGGGGAGCTGTTTTTT	CASSFLDRSKNAGELFF
TRBV5-1	TRBJ2-3	19	TRBD2	many	TGCGCCAGCAGCTTACCTAGCGGGGGACCCATCGAGGACACAGATACGCAGTATTTT	CASSLPSGGPIEDTDTQYF
TRBV7-9	TRBJ1-3	15	NA	few	TGTGCCAGCAGCTTAGTTGGGGGGTCTGGAAACACCATATATTTT	CASSLVGGSGNTIYF
TRBV24-1	TRBJ2-2	15	TRBD2	few	TGTGCCACCAGTGTGCTAGCGGCGAACACCGGGGAGCTGTTTTTT	CATSVLAANTGELFF
TRBV12-5	TRBJ1-1	13	TRBD1	many	TGTGCTAGTGGTTTTTGGACAGGGCGGAACGCTTTCTTT	CASGFWTGRNAFF
TRBV6-5	TRBJ1-2	13	NA	few	TGTGCCAGCAGCCCACCCGGCAAACATGGCTACACCTTC	CASSPPGKHGYTF
TRBV4-3	TRBJ1-1	15	NA	NA	TGCGCCAGCAGCCGGGGACTTGGGCAGAACACTGAAGCTTTCTTT	CASSRGLGQNTEAFF